These 31 T cell receptor beta chains share one sample of origin, sequenced in a study of T cells expressing NK-cell markers. TCRdb reprocessed the 5' RACE reads; each CDR3 protein has one entry and no DNA is given. The sample's table shows about 550,000 distinct CDR3 sequences. Sequences were obtained from blood T cells: a sorted CD56 or NKG2C T cell subset, CD4+ or CD8+ T cells, or bulk PBMC T cells (not recorded which). The receptors shown here come from a young man in good health.

The CDR3 reads CASSSAYPDIYNEQFF. The chain combines TRBV12-3 or TRBV12-4 with TRBJ2-1; there is no DNA to check the TCRdb D call of TRBD1. The length of the CDR3 is 16 residues.

The J gene is TRBJ1-1, the V gene TRBV5-6. CDR3 length: 14 amino acids. Germline lookup yields CDR1 SGHDT and CDR2 YYEEEE. CDR3: CASSLDIRRTEAFF.

The chain combines TRBV6-5 with TRBJ1-2; TCRdb names TRBD1, which stays unverified in the absence of DNA. Germline loops: CDR1 MNHEY, CDR2 SVGAGI. This CDR3 spans 16 amino acids. This CDR3 is CASSYTSGGGDYGYTF.

The V and J genes are TRBV7-9 and TRBJ1-1. Germline assignment: CDR1 SEHNR and CDR2 FQNEAQ (reference sequence). The CDR3 spans 13 residues. CDR3: CASSPIMNTEAFF.

The chain recombines TRBV5-5 with TRBJ1-4. Germline V gives CDR1 SGHKS, CDR2 YYEKEE (reference sequence). This CDR3 has 16 amino acids. CDR3 loop: CASSLGVAAAGVKLFF.

The CDR3 region is CSAEGQGWETQYF. The chain couples TRBV20-1 to TRBJ2-5; as DNA is missing, the TRBD1 call by TCRdb cannot be tested. Germline CDR1 and CDR2: DFQATT and SNEGSKA (reference sequence). The CDR3 covers 13 residues.

This rearrangement joins TRBV4-1 to TRBJ2-5; TCRdb calls TRBD2, which cannot be checked without DNA. The CDR3 covers 13 residues. In germline, CDR1 is MGHRA, CDR2 YSYEKL. This CDR3 is CASSQEARKTQYF.

The chain couples TRBV5-6 to TRBJ2-1. The CDR3 totals 17 residues. Germline assignment: CDR1 SGHDT and CDR2 YYEEEE. CDR3 loop: CASSLASGSNSYNEQFF.

V is TRBV5-1 and J is TRBJ2-2. The germline V gene has CDR1 SGHRS and CDR2 YFSETQ. This CDR3 has 15 amino acids. CDR3 amino acids: CASSLHRLDTGELFF.

The chain carries TRBV12-3 or TRBV12-4 and TRBJ1-5; with no DNA, the TCRdb D assignment of TRBD1 cannot be verified. The CDR3 is made up of 17 amino acids. The CDR3 reads CASSFQETGGRNQPQHF.

The chain uses TRBV5-1 and TRBJ2-1; absent DNA, TCRdb's TRBD1 call cannot be checked. This CDR3 is built from 13 residues. Germline CDR1 is SGHRS and CDR2 is YFSETQ. CDR3 loop: CASSSQGWNEQFF. Supplemented by reference TRBV5-1 and TRBJ2-1, the full variable domain reads KAGVTQTPRYLIKTRGQQVTLSCSPISGHRSVSWYQQTPGQGLQFLFEYFSETQRNKGNFPGRFSGRQFSNSRSEMNVSTLELGDSALYLCASSSQGWNEQFFGPGTRLTVL.

This chain joins TRBV5-6 and TRBJ1-1. The CDR3 is 13 amino acids. CDR1 SGHDT and CDR2 YYEEEE come from the germline V gene. The CDR3 region is CASSLEAGLEAFF.

CDR3 in amino acids: CASSLQGAGSPLHF. The V gene is TRBV12-3 or TRBV12-4, the J gene TRBJ1-6; the D gene TCRdb calls, TRBD1, cannot be checked with no DNA. The length of the CDR3 is 14 residues.

The chain uses TRBV6-4 and TRBJ2-1; TCRdb gives TRBD2 as the D gene, but with no DNA this cannot be confirmed. This CDR3 contains 14 residues. Germline V gene data show CDR1 as MRHNA and CDR2 as SNTAGT. CDR3 sequence: CASSDAGGHNEQFF.

This chain connects TRBV12-3 or TRBV12-4 to TRBJ2-2; lacking DNA, the TRBD2 call made by TCRdb goes unchecked. This CDR3 contains 14 residues. CDR3 region: CASSSGRRGGELFF.

This CDR3 is CASRGRSEAFF. The genes are TRBV11-2 and TRBJ1-1; with no DNA, the TCRdb D assignment of TRBD1 cannot be verified. The CDR3 runs to 11 residues. Germline V gives CDR1 SGHAT, CDR2 FQNNGV.

The rearrangement joins TRBV27 to TRBJ2-7. The CDR3 totals 15 residues. CDR1 is MNHEY and CDR2 is SMNVEV in the germline V gene (reference sequence). Here the CDR3 reads CASSVDHRPFYEQYF.

The V call is TRBV28, the J call TRBJ1-2; as DNA is missing, the TRBD1 call by TCRdb cannot be tested. This CDR3 contains 16 residues. Germline lookup yields CDR1 MDHEN and CDR2 SYDVKM. The CDR3 loop is CASSSALRDRGFGYTF.

V and J are TRBV11-1 and TRBJ2-1; the D call from TCRdb, TRBD2, cannot be confirmed without DNA. This CDR3 has 16 residues. Germline CDR1 and CDR2: SGHAT and FQDESV (reference sequence). The CDR3 here is CASSSHVAGGVYEQFF.

The chain recombines TRBV27 with TRBJ2-5. From germline, CDR1 is MNHEY and CDR2 SMNVEV (reference sequence). The CDR3 is 14 residues long. CDR3 in amino acids: CASSFDGYQETQYF.

This chain links TRBV20-1 with TRBJ2-3; TCRdb selects TRBD2, and the lack of DNA leaves this call unchecked. CDR3 length: 14 residues. The germline CDR1 and CDR2 sequences are DFQATT and SNEGSKA (reference sequence). The CDR3 sequence: CSAPSGSVPDTQYF.

This sequence joins TRBV19 and TRBJ1-5. Germline values: CDR1 LNHDA, CDR2 SQIVND (reference sequence). The CDR3 loop spans 12 amino acids. The chain's CDR3 is CASSIGGQPQHF.

This sequence joins TRBV15 and TRBJ2-7. The CDR3 totals 13 residues. The V gene's germline CDR1 is LNHNV and CDR2 YYDKDF (reference sequence). CDR3: CATSRDPNYEQYF.

The rearrangement uses TRBV5-1 and TRBJ2-3; checking the TCRdb D call of TRBD1 is not possible without DNA. This CDR3 spans 15 amino acids. Germline-derived CDR1 and CDR2 are SGHRS and YFSETQ. The CDR3 region is CASSLAGTGSDTQYF.

The genes are TRBV14 and TRBJ1-1. The germline CDR1 and CDR2 sequences are SGHDN and FVKESK. CDR3 size: 14 residues. The CDR3 loop reads CASSQVPKRTEAFF.

V gene TRBV18 combines with J gene TRBJ2-3; TCRdb's D gene call, TRBD2, goes unchecked for lack of DNA. Germline V gene data show CDR1 as KGHSH and CDR2 as LQKENI. This CDR3 is 16 amino acids long. The CDR3 reads CASSPAAGVIQDTQYF.

The chain combines TRBV2 with TRBJ2-7. The germline gives CDR1 SNHLY, CDR2 FYNNEI. The length of the CDR3 is 13 residues. This CDR3 reads CASSVRGLYEQYF.

V gene TRBV28 combines with J gene TRBJ2-1; no DNA is available, so the TRBD2 call from TCRdb remains unchecked. The germline gives CDR1 MDHEN, CDR2 SYDVKM. CDR3 size: 16 residues. This CDR3 reads CASSLGLAGRENEQFF.

The chain combines TRBV7-2 with TRBJ2-7; lacking DNA, the TRBD1 call made by TCRdb goes unchecked. Germline CDR1 SGHTA, CDR2 FQGNSA. This CDR3 has 16 residues. The CDR3 protein is CASSLVVGTGSYEQYF. The full variable domain, its missing parts supplied by reference TRBV7-2 and TRBJ2-7, is GAGVSQSPSNKVTEKGKDVELRCDPISGHTALYWYRQSLGQGLEFLIYFQGNSAPDKSGLPSDRFSAERTGGSVSTLTIQRTQQEDSAVYLCASSLVVGTGSYEQYFGPGTRLTVT.

The chain recombines TRBV19 with TRBJ2-2. The CDR3 has 14 amino acids. The germline CDR1 and CDR2 sequences are LNHDA and SQIVND (reference sequence). Here the CDR3 reads CASSKEVKTGELFF.

The chain joins TRBV5-1 to TRBJ2-3; TCRdb returns TRBD1, unconfirmable since there is no DNA. Germline loops: CDR1 SGHRS, CDR2 YFSETQ. CDR3 length equals 15 residues. This CDR3 is CASSLLSPTTDTQYF. Full variable domain (rest looked up from reference TRBV5-1 and TRBJ2-3): KAGVTQTPRYLIKTRGQQVTLSCSPISGHRSVSWYQQTPGQGLQFLFEYFSETQRNKGNFPGRFSGRQFSNSRSEMNVSTLELGDSALYLCASSLLSPTTDTQYFGPGTRLTVL.